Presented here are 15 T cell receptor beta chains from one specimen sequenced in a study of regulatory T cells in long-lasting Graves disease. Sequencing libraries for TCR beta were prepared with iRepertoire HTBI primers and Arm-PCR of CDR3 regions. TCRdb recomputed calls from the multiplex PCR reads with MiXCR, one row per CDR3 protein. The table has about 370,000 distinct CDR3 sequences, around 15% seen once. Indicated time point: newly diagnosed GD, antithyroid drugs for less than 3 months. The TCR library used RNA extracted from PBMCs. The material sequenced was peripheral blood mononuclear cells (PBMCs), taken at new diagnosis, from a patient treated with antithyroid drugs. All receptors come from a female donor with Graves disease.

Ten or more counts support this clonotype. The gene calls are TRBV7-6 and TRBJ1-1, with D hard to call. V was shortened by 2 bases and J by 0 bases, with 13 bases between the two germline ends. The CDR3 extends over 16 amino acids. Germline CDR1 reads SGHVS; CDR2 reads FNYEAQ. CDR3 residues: CASSLSRGPMNTEAFF. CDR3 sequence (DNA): TGTGCCAGCAGCTTATCTCGAGGCCCAATGAACACTGAAGCTTTCTTT.

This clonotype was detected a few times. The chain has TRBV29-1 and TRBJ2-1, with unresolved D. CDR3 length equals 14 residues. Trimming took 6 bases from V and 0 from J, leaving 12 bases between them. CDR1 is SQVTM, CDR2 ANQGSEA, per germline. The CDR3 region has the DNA TGCAGCGTCGTACCCCCGAGCTCCTACAATGAGCAGTTCTTC. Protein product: CSVVPPSSYNEQFF.

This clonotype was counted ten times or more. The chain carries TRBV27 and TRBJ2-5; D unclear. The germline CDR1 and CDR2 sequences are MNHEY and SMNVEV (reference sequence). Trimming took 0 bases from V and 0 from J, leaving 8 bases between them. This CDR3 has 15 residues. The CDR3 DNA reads TGTGCCAGCAGTTTATCATTGGCTGACCAAGAGACCCAGTACTTC. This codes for CASSLSLADQETQYF.

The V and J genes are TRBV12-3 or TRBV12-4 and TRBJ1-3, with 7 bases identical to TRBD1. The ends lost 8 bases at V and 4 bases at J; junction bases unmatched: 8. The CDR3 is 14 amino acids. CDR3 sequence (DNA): TGTGCCAGCCTAGCCGGGACAGAAGGAAACACCATATATTTT. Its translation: CASLAGTEGNTIYF.

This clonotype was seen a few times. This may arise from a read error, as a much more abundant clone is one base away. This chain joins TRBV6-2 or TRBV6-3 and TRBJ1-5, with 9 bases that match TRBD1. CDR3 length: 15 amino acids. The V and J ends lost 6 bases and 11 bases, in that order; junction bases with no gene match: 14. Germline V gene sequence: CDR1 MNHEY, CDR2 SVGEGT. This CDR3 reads CASSLHGDRDQSQHF. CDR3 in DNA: TGTGCCAGCAGCCTACATGGGGACAGGGACCAGTCCCAGCATTTT.

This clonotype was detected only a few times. CDR3 protein: CASSIGSGGANEQFF. CDR3 bases: TGTGCCAGTAGTATAGGGAGCGGGGGGGCCAATGAGCAGTTCTTC. The chain couples TRBV19 to TRBJ2-1; 10 positions match TRBD2. CDR3 length: 15 amino acids. Germline values: CDR1 LNHDA, CDR2 SQIVND (reference sequence). J was trimmed by 6 bases and V by 1 base; bases with no gene match: 3.

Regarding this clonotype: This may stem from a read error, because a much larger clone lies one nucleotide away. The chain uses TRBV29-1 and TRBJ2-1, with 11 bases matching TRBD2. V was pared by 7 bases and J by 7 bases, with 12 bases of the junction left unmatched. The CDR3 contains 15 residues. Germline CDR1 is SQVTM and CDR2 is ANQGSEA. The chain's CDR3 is CSGKLAGVSSNEQFF. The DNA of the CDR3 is TGCAGCGGTAAACTAGCGGGAGTATCTAGTAATGAGCAGTTCTTC.

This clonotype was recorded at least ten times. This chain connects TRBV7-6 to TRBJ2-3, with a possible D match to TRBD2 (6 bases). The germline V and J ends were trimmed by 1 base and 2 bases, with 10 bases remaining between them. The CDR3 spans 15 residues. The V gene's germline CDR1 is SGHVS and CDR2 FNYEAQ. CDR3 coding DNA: TGTGCCAGCAGCTTAGGAGGCGGGGACACAGATACGCAGTATTTT. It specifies CASSLGGGDTDTQYF. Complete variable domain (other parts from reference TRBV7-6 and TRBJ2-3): GAGVSQSPRYKVTKRGQDVALRCDPISGHVSLYWYRQALGQGPEFLTYFNYEAQQDKSGLPNDRFSAERPEGSISTLTIQRTEQRDSAMYRCASSLGGGDTDTQYFGPGTRLTVL.

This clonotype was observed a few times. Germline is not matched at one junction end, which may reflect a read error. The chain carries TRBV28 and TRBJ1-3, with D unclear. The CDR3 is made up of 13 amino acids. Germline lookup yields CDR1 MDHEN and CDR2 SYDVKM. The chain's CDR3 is CASSRVPGNTMYF. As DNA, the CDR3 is TGTGCCAGTAGTCGAGTACCTGGAAACACCATGTATTTT.

CDR3: CASSPGETLRTEQFF. The CDR3 bases are TGTGCCAGCTCACCTGGGGAGACCCTTCGTACGGAGCAGTTCTTC. The chain recombines TRBV18 with TRBJ2-1, with D possibly matching TRBD2 (5 bases). V lost 3 bases, J lost 10 bases, and 19 bases lay in between. This CDR3 comprises 15 residues. CDR1 is KGHSH and CDR2 is LQKENI in the germline V gene.

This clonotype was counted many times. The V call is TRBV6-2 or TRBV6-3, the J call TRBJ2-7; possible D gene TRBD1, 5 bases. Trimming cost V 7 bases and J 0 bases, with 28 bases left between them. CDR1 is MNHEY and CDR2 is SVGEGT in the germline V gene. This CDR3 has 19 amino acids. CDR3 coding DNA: TGTGCCAGCACCTCTTGGGCGAAGGGGCCCCCGCCGGGCTCCTACGAGCAGTACTTC. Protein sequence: CASTSWAKGPPPGSYEQYF.

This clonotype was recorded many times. CDR3 in amino acids: CASGTPADTEAFF. The CDR3 nucleotides read TGTGCTAGTGGCACCCCCGCCGACACTGAAGCTTTCTTT. The chain is built from TRBV12-5 and TRBJ1-1; D is ambiguous. This CDR3 is built from 13 residues. CDR1 is LGHNT and CDR2 is FRNRAP in the germline V gene. Trimming took 6 bases from V and 3 from J, leaving 11 bases between them.

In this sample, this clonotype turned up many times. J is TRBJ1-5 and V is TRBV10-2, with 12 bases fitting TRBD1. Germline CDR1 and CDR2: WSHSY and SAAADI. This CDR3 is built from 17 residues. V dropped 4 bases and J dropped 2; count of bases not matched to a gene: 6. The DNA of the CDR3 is TGCGCCAGCAGTGGGTGGGACAGGGGGCCCGGCAATCAGCCCCAGCATTTT. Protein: CASSGWDRGPGNQPQHF.

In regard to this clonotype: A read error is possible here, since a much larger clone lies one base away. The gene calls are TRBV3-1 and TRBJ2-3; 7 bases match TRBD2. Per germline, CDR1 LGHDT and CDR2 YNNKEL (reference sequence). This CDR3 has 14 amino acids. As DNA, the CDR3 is TGTGCCAGCAGCCAAGAGGGACTAACAGATACGCGGTATTTT. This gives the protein CASSQEGLTDTRYF.

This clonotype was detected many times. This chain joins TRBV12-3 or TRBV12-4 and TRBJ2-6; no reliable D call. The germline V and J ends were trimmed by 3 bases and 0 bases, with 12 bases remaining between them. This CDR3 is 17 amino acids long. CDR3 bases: TGTGCCAGCAGTTTGGCCAGGCTACTCTCTGGGGCCAACGTCCTGACTTTC. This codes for CASSLARLLSGANVLTF.